This T cell receptor beta chain appears in the sequencing data of a study of blood T cell repertoires in COVID-19. The CDR3 sequence is 15 residues long. Germline-derived CDR1 and CDR2 are SGDLS and YYNGEE. Trimming pared 2 bases from V and 7 bases from J, leaving 13 bases between. Profiling relied on immunoSEQ multiplex PCR, and the TCRdb table lists in-frame clones only, not all of them. The top ten hold around 2.5% of the sample, which has more than 150,000 clones, about 85% seen once. Sequenced sample: peripheral blood. The V gene is TRBV9, the J gene TRBJ1-6; maybe TRBD1 (5 bases). The TCR originated in a woman aged 70-85 years with acute or convalescent COVID-19. CDR3 bases: TGTGCCAGCAGCGTTGCACCAGGGCACAATTCACCCCTCCACTTT. Protein sequence: CASSVAPGHNSPLHF.